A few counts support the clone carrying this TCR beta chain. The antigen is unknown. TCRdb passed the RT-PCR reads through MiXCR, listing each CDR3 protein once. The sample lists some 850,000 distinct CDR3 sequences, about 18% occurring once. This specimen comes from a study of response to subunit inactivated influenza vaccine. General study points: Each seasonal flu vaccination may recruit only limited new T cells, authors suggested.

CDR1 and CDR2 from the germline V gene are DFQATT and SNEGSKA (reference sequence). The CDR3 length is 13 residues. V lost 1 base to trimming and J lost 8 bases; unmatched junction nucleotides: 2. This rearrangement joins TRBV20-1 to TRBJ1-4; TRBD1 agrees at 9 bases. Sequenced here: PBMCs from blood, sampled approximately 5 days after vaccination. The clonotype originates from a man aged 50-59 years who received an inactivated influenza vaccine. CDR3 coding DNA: TGCAGTGCTAGAGGCACAGGGGGCGAAAAACTGTTTTTT. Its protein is CSARGTGGEKLFF.